A single sample gave rise to the 29 T cell receptor beta chains below, sequenced in a study of blood T cell repertoires in COVID-19. Produced via immunoSEQ multiplex PCR; TCRdb's table is partial and in-frame only. This sample has almost 500,000 clones, with 70% to 90% found just once. The sequenced sample was PBMCs or T cells enriched from blood (not recorded which). The receptors were sampled from an older woman who had recovered from COVID-19.

V usage is TRBV24-1 and J usage is TRBJ1-4; D uncertain. The CDR3 sequence is 15 residues long. V shed 3 bases and J shed 0 bases, with 7 bases lying between them. CDR1 is KGHDR and CDR2 is SFDVKD in the germline V gene. DNA of the CDR3: TGTGCCACCAGTGATAACGGTGCAACTAATGAAAAACTGTTTTTT. It translates to CATSDNGATNEKLFF.

The CDR3 region has the DNA TGTGCCAGCAACAACCAGGGGGGAGCTTACGAGCAGTACTTC. As protein: CASNNQGGAYEQYF. The chain combines TRBV7-9 with TRBJ2-7; TRBD1 is a possible D gene (7 bases). V was cut by 7 bases and J by 4 bases, with 17 bases left in between. The germline gives CDR1 SEHNR, CDR2 FQNEAQ (reference sequence). The CDR3 runs 14 residues.

This clone was seen once. V and J are TRBV30 and TRBJ2-3; TRBD1 aligns across 7 bases. Per germline, CDR1 GTSNPN and CDR2 SVGIG (reference sequence). With V trimmed by 3 bases and J by 0 bases, 3 bases remained unmatched. The length of the CDR3 is 14 residues. The CDR3: CAWSRQGSTDTQYF. The CDR3 DNA reads as TGTGCCTGGAGCCGACAGGGTAGCACAGATACGCAGTATTTT. Full variable domain (remainder filled in from reference TRBV30 and TRBJ2-3): SQTIHQWPATLVQPVGSPLSLECTVEGTSNPNLYWYRQAAGRGLQLLFYSVGIGQISSEVPQNLSASRPQDRQFILSSKKLLLSDSGFYLCAWSRQGSTDTQYFGPGTRLTVL.

The gene calls are TRBV24-1 and TRBJ1-1; D perhaps matches TRBD1 (6 bases). CDR3 length: 14 residues. The V gene's germline CDR1 is KGHDR and CDR2 SFDVKD. V was shortened by 4 bases and J by 4 bases, with 12 bases between the two germline ends. CDR3 amino acids: CATSDGGQGTEAFF. The CDR3 DNA is TGTGCCACCAGTGACGGGGGGCAGGGCACTGAAGCTTTCTTT.

This rearrangement joins TRBV10-2 to TRBJ1-5, with a tentative D call TRBD1 (5 bases). V lost 1 base, J lost 9 bases, and 10 bases lay in between. The CDR3 runs 13 residues. Germline V gene lookup returns CDR1 WSHSY and CDR2 SAAADI. The CDR3 nucleotides are TGCGCCAGCAGTGAGTTGGGGCGAGGGCCCCAGCATTTT. It is translated as CASSELGRGPQHF.

This clone was recorded once. V and J are TRBV7-2 and TRBJ2-1; D unresolved. This CDR3 has 13 amino acids. Trimming pared 2 bases from V and 4 bases from J, leaving 6 bases between. The germline V gene encodes CDR1 SGHTA and CDR2 FQGNSA. CDR3 in amino acids: CASSLPFYNEQFF. DNA of the CDR3: TGTGCCAGCAGCTTACCCTTTTACAATGAGCAGTTCTTC.

This rearrangement joins TRBV3-1 (or the pseudogene TRBV3-2) to TRBJ1-2; perhaps TRBD1 as D (5 bases). Germline CDR1 LGHDT, CDR2 YNNKEL (reference sequence). The V end lost 1 base, the J end lost 4 bases, and 10 bases lay between the germline ends. CDR3 length equals 14 residues. DNA for the CDR3: TGTGCCAGCAGCCAAGGCGGGAGGGGCTATGGCTACACCTTC. Its protein product is CASSQGGRGYGYTF.

This chain uses TRBV24-1 with TRBJ2-3; TRBD2 is a possible D gene (6 bases). Trimming pared 5 bases from V and 4 bases from J, leaving 12 bases between. Germline lookup yields CDR1 KGHDR and CDR2 SFDVKD. The CDR3 extends over 14 amino acids. The CDR3 loop reads CATSVETGADTQYF. The CDR3 DNA reads TGTGCCACCAGTGTTGAAACGGGGGCAGATACGCAGTATTTT.

As for this clone: This CDR3 is also generated by other DNA sequences in the sample. The CDR3 sequence: CSVEGGQGADTQYF. In DNA, the CDR3 is TGCAGCGTTGAAGGGGGACAGGGGGCCGATACGCAGTATTTT. The V call is TRBV29-1, the J call TRBJ2-3, with TRBD1 identical over 12 bases. The CDR3 totals 14 residues. CDR1 and CDR2 from the germline V gene are SQVTM and ANQGSEA. Trimming removed 1 base from V and 6 bases from J; junction bases left unmatched: 2.

The rearrangement links TRBV30 to TRBJ2-6; D is undetermined. Germline assignment: CDR1 GTSNPN and CDR2 SVGIG (reference sequence). This CDR3 has 13 residues. The V end lost 0 bases, the J end lost 6 bases, and 6 bases lay between the germline ends. CDR3 region: CAWSVQMANVLTF. CDR3 coding DNA: TGTGCCTGGAGTGTACAAATGGCCAACGTCCTGACTTTC.

The chain links TRBV4-1 to TRBJ1-2, with TRBD1 matching 8 bases. The CDR3 extends over 16 amino acids. The germline gives CDR1 MGHRA, CDR2 YSYEKL. The V segment lost 3 bases and the J segment 1 base; nucleotides outside the gene matches: 7. The DNA of the CDR3 is TGCGCCAGCAGCCAGACCGGGGACAGGCGTAACTATGGCTACACCTTC. It codes for CASSQTGDRRNYGYTF.

This clone was recorded once. This chain uses TRBV13 with TRBJ1-5, with unresolved D. The CDR3 has 14 residues. V was shortened by 2 bases and J by 7 bases, with 12 bases between the two germline ends. The germline CDR1 and CDR2 sequences are PRHDT and FYEKMQ (reference sequence). The CDR3 protein is CASSLRGFGQPQHF. The DNA for the CDR3 is TGTGCCAGCAGCTTAAGAGGATTTGGGCAGCCCCAGCATTTT.

The rearrangement uses TRBV11-2 and TRBJ2-1; a weak D match, TRBD2 (5 bases). The CDR3 totals 17 residues. The V end lost 3 bases, the J end lost 6 bases, and 21 bases lay between the germline ends. Germline CDR1 is SGHAT and CDR2 is FQNNGV. The DNA for the CDR3 is TGTGCCAGCAGCTTTCGTATGAGCGAGGGCCGAATCAATGAGCAGTTCTTC. It translates to CASSFRMSEGRINEQFF.

This chain joins TRBV2 and TRBJ2-3, with TRBD1 identical over 10 bases. The junction had 3 bases not matched to a gene; V was cut back by 4 bases and J by 2 bases. Germline V gives CDR1 SNHLY, CDR2 FYNNEI. The CDR3 loop spans 15 amino acids. The CDR3 DNA reads TGTGCCAGCAGTGCGGGACAGGGGTACACAGATACGCAGTATTTT. The encoded protein is CASSAGQGYTDTQYF.

The chain links TRBV7-9 to TRBJ2-7; the match to TRBD1 covers 9 bases. Germline V gene lookup returns CDR1 SEHNR and CDR2 FQNEAQ (reference sequence). The length of the CDR3 is 14 residues. V was pared by 5 bases and J by 2 bases, with 4 bases of the junction left unmatched. The CDR3, as DNA: TGTGCCAGCAGCGCCCGGACAGGGGCCTACGAGCAGTACTTC. It codes for CASSARTGAYEQYF.

Regarding this clone: The same CDR3 can be traced to other DNA sequences in this sample. The CDR3 bases are TGTGCCAGCAGTTCCTCGGGGGGGAATAGCAATCAGCCCCAGCATTTT. The encoded protein is CASSSSGGNSNQPQHF. The V gene is TRBV27, the J gene TRBJ1-5; tentatively, D is TRBD1 (5 bases). Germline-derived CDR1 and CDR2 are MNHEY and SMNVEV (reference sequence). V lost 4 bases and J 0 bases, leaving 13 bases between the germline ends. The length of the CDR3 is 16 residues.

V is TRBV29-1 and J is TRBJ2-4; D call uncertain. V was trimmed by 6 bases and J by 6 bases, leaving 12 bases between them. Germline-derived CDR1 and CDR2 are SQVTM and ANQGSEA. The CDR3 is 12 amino acids. The CDR3 loop is CSVPDLGNIQYF. The CDR3 DNA reads TGCAGCGTCCCCGACTTGGGAAACATTCAGTACTTC.

This clone was seen a single time. The rearrangement joins TRBV7-8 to TRBJ1-3, with 9 bases identical to TRBD1. With V trimmed by 5 bases and J by 1 base, 9 bases remained unmatched. The CDR3 is 17 residues long. Germline lookup yields CDR1 SGHVS and CDR2 FQNEAQ. CDR3 sequence: CASSATRTGASGNTIYF. The CDR3 DNA sequence: TGTGCCAGCAGCGCCACCCGGACAGGGGCGTCTGGAAACACCATATATTTT.

This clone was seen once. The V and J genes are TRBV2 and TRBJ1-1; D possibly corresponds to TRBD1 (6 bases). V was pared by 5 bases and J by 1 base, with 11 bases between. Germline CDR1 reads SNHLY; CDR2 reads FYNNEI. CDR3 length: 14 amino acids. As DNA, the CDR3 is TGTGCCAGCAGTCTCACAGGGTCGAACACTGAAGCTTTCTTT. It is translated as CASSLTGSNTEAFF.

This clone has only one observation. V and J are TRBV4-1 and TRBJ1-1, with a tentative D call TRBD1 (6 bases). CDR1 and CDR2 from the germline V gene are MGHRA and YSYEKL. Trimming stripped 5 bases from V and 0 bases from J, with 16 bases between. This CDR3 is built from 16 residues. Here the CDR3 reads CASSSGQRVMNTEAFF. The CDR3 DNA sequence: TGCGCCAGCAGCTCCGGACAGAGAGTCATGAACACTGAAGCTTTCTTT.

This chain uses TRBV9 with TRBJ2-1; no clear D. This CDR3 region has 16 residues. In germline, CDR1 is SGDLS, CDR2 YYNGEE. V dropped 0 bases and J dropped 0 bases, with 10 bases sitting between them. This CDR3 reads CASSVGTGSSYNEQFF. The CDR3 nucleotides are TGTGCCAGCAGCGTAGGAACGGGTAGCTCCTACAATGAGCAGTTCTTC.

The rearrangement links TRBV2 to TRBJ2-7; maybe TRBD1 (6 bases). The germline V gene has CDR1 SNHLY and CDR2 FYNNEI. Trimming removed 2 bases at V and 1 base at J, with 9 bases between. This CDR3 is built from 14 residues. The CDR3 here is CASSEWTDSYEQYV. CDR3 in DNA: TGTGCCAGCAGTGAATGGACAGATTCCTACGAGCAGTACGTC.

The chain uses TRBV5-5 and TRBJ2-5, with TRBD1 matching 9 bases. This CDR3 is built from 17 residues. The germline gives CDR1 SGHKS, CDR2 YYEKEE (reference sequence). V was clipped by 4 bases and J by 3 bases; unmatched bases: 13. CDR3 sequence reads: CASSTTSGQGYEETQYF. In nucleotides, the CDR3 is TGTGCCAGCAGCACGACCTCGGGACAGGGCTACGAAGAGACCCAGTACTTC.

This sequence joins TRBV28 and TRBJ1-5; D gene ambiguous. This CDR3 has 15 residues. V was shortened by 6 bases and J by 0 bases, with 12 bases between the two germline ends. The germline gives CDR1 MDHEN, CDR2 SYDVKM. This CDR3 reads CASRPFLSSNQPQHF. In DNA, the CDR3 is TGTGCCAGCAGGCCCTTTTTGAGTAGCAATCAGCCCCAGCATTTT.

This chain uses TRBV6-6 with TRBJ2-1; TRBD2 agrees at 13 bases. The CDR3 spans 16 residues. The V gene's germline CDR1 is MNHNY and CDR2 SVGAGI (reference sequence). V was clipped by 2 bases and J by 7 bases; unmatched bases: 5. The CDR3 DNA reads as TGTGCCAGCAGTTACCCGAGGACTAGCGGGGGAAATGAGCAGTTCTTC. It specifies CASSYPRTSGGNEQFF.

CDR3 DNA: TGTGCCAGCAGCTTAGCCGGGGGTGGTAGTTCCTACAATGAGCAGTTCTTC. Protein product: CASSLAGGGSSYNEQFF. The chain couples TRBV7-2 to TRBJ2-1; D possibly corresponds to TRBD2 (6 bases). The V gene's germline CDR1 is SGHTA and CDR2 FQGNSA. The CDR3 length is 17 residues. Trimming left V 0 bases short and J 1 base short, with 13 bases between.

The chain joins TRBV6-5 to TRBJ2-7; 10 bases fit TRBD1. The trim removed 8 bases at V and 2 bases at J, leaving 6 bases unmatched. CDR1 and CDR2 (germline): MNHEY, SVGAGI. CDR3 length equals 14 residues. This CDR3 is CASEPGTGAYEQYF. DNA of the CDR3: TGTGCCAGCGAACCCGGGACAGGGGCCTACGAGCAGTACTTC.

The genes are TRBV7-9 and TRBJ1-2, with 9 bases fitting TRBD1. The CDR3 extends over 15 amino acids. The V segment lost 2 bases and the J segment 6 bases; nucleotides outside the gene matches: 7. CDR1 is SEHNR and CDR2 is FQNEAQ in the germline V gene (reference sequence). CDR3 sequence: CASSLSGQGTDGYTF. DNA for the CDR3: TGTGCCAGCAGCTTATCGGGACAGGGTACAGATGGCTACACCTTC.

V is TRBV6-5 and J is TRBJ1-1, with D tentatively TRBD1 (5 bases). Germline V gene sequence: CDR1 MNHEY, CDR2 SVGAGI. The CDR3 consists of 15 residues. Trimming removed 6 bases at V and 4 bases at J, with 18 bases between. The CDR3 nucleotides are TGTGCCAGCAGCCTTCGGGGGGAGGGGTCCACTGAAGCTTTCTTT. Its translation is CASSLRGEGSTEAFF.